Below are 17 T cell receptor beta chains sequenced from a single sample in a study of post-analysis software for immune sequencing data. Study findings and constraints: TRBV segments more frequent in patients than in controls numbered several and included TRBV5-6, TRBV5-1 and TRBV20-1.

No antigen has been assigned to these receptors. TCR beta cDNA libraries included unique molecular identifiers. A single record per CDR3 protein comes from TCRdb applying MiXCR to the PCR reads. Of 650,000 to 900,000 distinct CDR3 sequences in the sample, about half are singletons; the top ten hold roughly 5%. Sequences were obtained from blood. The receptor set was obtained from a girl between 10 and 17 years old with multiple sclerosis.

The chain couples TRBV7-2 to TRBJ2-1; maybe TRBD1 (5 bases). The CDR3 extends over 14 amino acids. CDR1 is SGHTA and CDR2 is FQGNSA in the germline V gene. Trimming removed 1 base at V and 9 bases at J, with 13 bases between. CDR3 protein: CASSLGSRAAEQFF. CDR3 bases: TGTGCCAGCAGCTTAGGTAGCAGGGCGGCTGAGCAGTTCTTC. Complete variable domain (other parts from reference TRBV7-2 and TRBJ2-1): GAGVSQSPSNKVTEKGKDVELRCDPISGHTALYWYRQSLGQGLEFLIYFQGNSAPDKSGLPSDRFSAERTGGSVSTLTIQRTQQEDSAVYLCASSLGSRAAEQFFGPGTRLTVL.

This clonotype was recorded a few times. CDR3 loop: CSVEDGSRGSLYGYTF. DNA for the CDR3: TGCAGCGTTGAAGATGGGTCCAGGGGATCCTTATATGGCTACACCTTC. This chain links TRBV29-1 with TRBJ1-2, with TRBD1 as a possible D gene (6 bases). CDR1 is SQVTM, CDR2 ANQGSEA, per germline. Deletions cut 0 bases from V and 5 bases from J, with 19 bases between. The CDR3 is 16 amino acids.

This clonotype has only a few counts. This chain uses TRBV6-1 with TRBJ2-7, with D perhaps matching TRBD2 (5 bases). Germline lookup yields CDR1 MNHNS and CDR2 SASEGT. CDR3 length: 14 residues. V lost 4 bases, J lost 0 bases, and 10 bases lay in between. CDR3 bases: TGTGCCAGCAGTGGGACTGCTAGCTCCTACGAGCAGTACTTC. It is translated as CASSGTASSYEQYF.

The CDR3 is CASSNAGPNYGYTF. In DNA form, the CDR3 reads TGTGCCAGCAGCAACGCGGGGCCGAACTATGGCTACACCTTC. The chain employs TRBV5-5 and TRBJ1-2; possible D gene TRBD1, 5 bases. The germline gives CDR1 SGHKS, CDR2 YYEKEE (reference sequence). Trimming removed 4 bases from V and 2 bases from J, with 12 bases in between. The CDR3 runs 14 residues.

DNA for the CDR3: TGCAGTGCTAGTTCAGACAGGGGGCTCTACAATGAGCAGTTCTTC. Translation gives CSASSDRGLYNEQFF. V gene TRBV20-1 combines with J gene TRBJ2-1, with TRBD1 matching 10 bases. Trimming took 3 bases from V and 3 from J; bases not matched to a gene: 5. CDR1 and CDR2 from the germline V gene are DFQATT and SNEGSKA (reference sequence). The CDR3 runs to 15 residues.

This clonotype was seen more than once but under ten times. The chain combines TRBV28 with TRBJ2-1, with D possibly being TRBD1 (6 bases). Germline values: CDR1 MDHEN, CDR2 SYDVKM. Trimming shortened V by 5 bases and J by 4 bases, and 15 bases separated the two germline ends. The CDR3 runs to 15 residues. Written as DNA, the CDR3 is TGTGCCAGCAGTCCCTACAGGGTTTCATACAATGAGCAGTTCTTC. Translated: CASSPYRVSYNEQFF.

The sample holds a few counts of this clonotype. The chain's CDR3 is CASSQGRTVREAFF. The CDR3 DNA is TGTGCCAGCAGCCAAGGCAGGACAGTCCGTGAAGCTTTCTTT. J is TRBJ1-1 and V is TRBV3-1; D may be TRBD1 (6 bases). V lost 1 base, J lost 7 bases, and 13 bases lay in between. The germline V gene has CDR1 LGHDT and CDR2 YNNKEL (reference sequence). The length of the CDR3 is 14 residues.

This chain uses TRBV7-2 with TRBJ2-5, with D maybe TRBD2 (5 bases). CDR3 length: 13 amino acids. Germline CDR1 reads SGHTA; CDR2 reads FQGNSA. V shed 6 bases and J shed 5 bases, with 13 bases lying between them. The CDR3 loop is CASRPARAETQYF. The DNA for the CDR3 is TGTGCCAGCAGGCCCGCGAGGGCCGAGACCCAGTACTTC.

The chain combines TRBV27 with TRBJ2-1; TRBD1 aligns across 8 bases. From germline, CDR1 is MNHEY and CDR2 SMNVEV (reference sequence). The length of the CDR3 is 16 residues. V trimming: 2 bases; J trimming: 8 bases; junction bases outside the gene matches: 11. This chain's CDR3 is CASSLRAGGGQDEQFF. The CDR3 nucleotides read TGTGCCAGCAGTTTAAGGGCAGGGGGCGGTCAGGATGAGCAGTTCTTC.

This sequence joins TRBV29-1 and TRBJ1-2; D perhaps matches TRBD1 (6 bases). Trimming pared 4 bases from V and 8 bases from J, leaving 17 bases between. CDR1 and CDR2 from the germline V gene are SQVTM and ANQGSEA. The CDR3 extends over 13 amino acids. The CDR3 region has the DNA TGCAGCGTTGTAGATCAGGGGTATCAAGGCTACACCTTC. It yields the protein CSVVDQGYQGYTF.

The V gene is TRBV12-3 or TRBV12-4, the J gene TRBJ1-1; D is undetermined. V lost 9 bases and J lost 0, with 8 bases in between. This CDR3 spans 12 amino acids. The CDR3 DNA follows: TGTGCCAGTGGACGGCTGAACACTGAAGCTTTCTTT. Translated: CASGRLNTEAFF.

The rearrangement joins TRBV9 to TRBJ1-1, with 8 bases aligning to TRBD1. Germline-derived CDR1 and CDR2 are SGDLS and YYNGEE. The CDR3 is 17 amino acids. The trim removed 0 bases at V and 0 bases at J, leaving 7 bases unmatched. This chain's CDR3 is CASSVEGTGYMNTEAFF. CDR3 DNA sequence: TGTGCCAGCAGCGTAGAAGGGACAGGATACATGAACACTGAAGCTTTCTTT.

V is TRBV5-1 and J is TRBJ2-7; D uncertain. Trimming took 0 bases from V and 7 from J, leaving 11 bases between them. This CDR3 has 13 amino acids. The germline CDR1 and CDR2 sequences are SGHRS and YFSETQ. DNA for the CDR3: TGCGCCAGCAGCTTGGAGGGATTGGGGGAGCAGTACTTC. Translated: CASSLEGLGEQYF.

This clonotype came up a few times. V is TRBV29-1 and J is TRBJ1-2, with 8 bases aligning to TRBD1. Germline V lookup: CDR1 SQVTM, CDR2 ANQGSEA. V gave up 6 bases and J gave up 4 bases; unmatched junction bases: 13. The CDR3 contains 15 residues. CDR3 sequence (DNA): TGCAGCGTAGCCCCGGACAGGGCCGCTCTCTATGGCTACACCTTC. Its translation: CSVAPDRAALYGYTF.

The rearrangement joins TRBV5-1 to TRBJ2-5; D possibly matches TRBD1 or TRBD2 (5 bases each). Trimming took 2 bases from V and 2 from J, leaving 13 bases between them. This CDR3 comprises 15 residues. CDR1 SGHRS and CDR2 YFSETQ come from the germline V gene. The CDR3 bases are TGCGCCAGCAGCTTAGCCAGGGACCAGCAAGAGACCCAGTACTTC. Its translation: CASSLARDQQETQYF.

The rearrangement links TRBV20-1 to TRBJ2-1; D possibly corresponds to TRBD2 (6 bases). V was cut by 0 bases and J by 4 bases, with 10 bases left in between. Looked up from germline, CDR1 is DFQATT and CDR2 is SNEGSKA (reference sequence). The CDR3 is 14 amino acids. The CDR3: CSARDLGLYNEQFF. CDR3 nucleotides: TGCAGTGCTAGAGATCTGGGACTTTACAATGAGCAGTTCTTC.

The gene calls are TRBV27 and TRBJ2-5; weak D call: TRBD2 (5 bases). Deletions cut 1 base from V and 2 bases from J, with 14 bases between. CDR1 is MNHEY, CDR2 SMNVEV, per germline (reference sequence). This CDR3 contains 16 residues. CDR3 protein: CASSLLGSTGQETQYF. In nucleotides, the CDR3 is TGTGCCAGCAGTTTATTAGGGAGCACGGGGCAAGAGACCCAGTACTTC.